Reported below is one TCR beta chain. The source of the sample is a study of blood T cell repertoires in COVID-19. The method was immunoSEQ multiplex PCR; TCRdb's version includes in-frame clones alone and lacks a portion of them. The sample consists of 150,000 or so clones, 78% of them appearing once. The sequenced sample consisted of peripheral blood. The source of this sequence is an elderly man with acute or convalescent COVID-19.

Written as DNA, the CDR3 is TGTGCCAGCAGGGAGGGGCTGGCCTACAATGAGCAGTTCTTC. Amino acid sequence: CASREGLAYNEQFF. V and J are TRBV9 and TRBJ2-1; TRBD2 might be the D (6 bases). Per germline, CDR1 SGDLS and CDR2 YYNGEE. This CDR3 has 14 residues. Trimming removed 5 bases at V and 2 bases at J, with 11 bases between.